This T cell receptor (beta chain) was retrieved from a study of blood T cells in healthy people across ages. Overall study: Per two T cells, template switching captured roughly one barcoded beta molecule.

CDR3 length equals 16 residues. The germline CDR1 and CDR2 sequences are SGHAT and FQNNGV. With regard to this clonotype: One junction end disagrees with the germline gene, perhaps due to a read error.

A second PCR, run for about 7 to 12 cycles, used a sample-barcoded 5' primer plus a J-beta primer mix. TCRdb re-derived calls from the 5' RACE reads in MiXCR, one entry per CDR3 protein. In the table there are about 1.6 million distinct CDR3 sequences, 30% to 35% of which are singletons. This receptor was identified in a woman in her 30s in good health. Sample: blood. The chain carries TRBV11-2 and TRBJ2-5, with D possibly TRBD2 on 6 matching bases. The CDR3 sequence is CASSLDASGQQETQYF. The CDR3 DNA reads TGTGCCAGCAGCCTAGATGCAAGCGGGCAACAAGAGACCCAGTACTTC.